This T cell receptor beta chain was retrieved from a study of T cell responses to AZD1222 COVID-19 vaccine. Study observations and caveats: CD4 TCRs associated with vaccination spanned spike, dominating at 160-218 and 743-854. White British donors predominated, females outnumbered males, and clonal diversity was possibly underestimated.

The data were produced by immunoSEQ multiplex PCR, yet TCRdb's version contains in-frame clones alone and is incomplete. The data contain some 150,000 clones, 92% of them singletons. The V gene lost 1 base and the J gene lost 7 bases, with 15 bases spanning the gap. The CDR3 consists of 15 residues. Germline CDR1 SGHRS, CDR2 YFSETQ. Comments on this clone: Its antigen is not identified.

The clonotype comes from an adult who received the AZD1222 COVID-19 vaccine. Source: peripheral blood, taken 28 days after the second AZD1222 dose. The rearrangement links TRBV5-1 to TRBJ1-5; D possibly corresponds to TRBD1 (5 bases). The CDR3 nucleotides read TGCGCCAGCAGCTTGACAGGCTCTGAGTCGCAGCCCCAGCATTTT. Translation gives CASSLTGSESQPQHF.